This is a list of T cell receptor beta chains from one sample in a study of shared clonotypes between healthy human individuals. Generated by immunoSEQ multiplex PCR, the TCRdb table keeps only in-frame clones and is missing some. In the table there are approximately 840,000 clones, roughly 96% of which are singletons. Sample: naive CD8+ T cells sorted from blood. These receptors originate from a man younger than 45 in good health. CDR3s include the opening cysteine and the closing phenylalanine or tryptophan. The D gene is left open where the match is weak. Some rows mark clone size as missing; the rest say once, few, many or name a class of expanded clone.

TRBV19	TRBD1	NA	TRBJ1-1	CASQDRLNTEAFF	TGTGCCAGCCAGGACAGGTTGAACACTGAAGCTTTCTTT
TRBV5-4	NA	NA	TRBJ2-1	CASSGGDRPVYNEQFF	TGTGCCAGCAGCGGGGGGGACAGACCAGTCTACAATGAGCAGTTCTTC
TRBV7-6	TRBD1	NA	TRBJ1-1	CASSSWTGKNTEAFF	TGTGCCAGCAGCTCGTGGACAGGGAAGAACACTGAAGCTTTCTTT
TRBV9	NA	NA	TRBJ2-7	CASSVGSSYEQYF	TGTGCCAGCAGCGTCGGGAGCTCCTACGAGCAGTACTTC
TRBV11-2	NA	NA	TRBJ2-7	CASSLWGRSYEQYF	TGTGCCAGCAGCTTGTGGGGGAGGTCCTACGAGCAGTACTTC
TRBV5-1	NA	NA	TRBJ2-7	CASSLDTSFNEQYF	TGCGCCAGCAGCTTGGATACTAGTTTCAACGAGCAGTACTTC
TRBV11-2	TRBD1	NA	TRBJ1-5	CASSPTGLDQPQHF	TGTGCCAGCAGCCCGACAGGGTTGGATCAGCCCCAGCATTTT
TRBV2	NA	NA	TRBJ2-1	CASMGRPNEQFF	TGTGCCAGCATGGGGCGACCTAATGAGCAGTTCTTC
TRBV7-9	NA	few	TRBJ2-1	CASSFNEQFF	TGTGCCAGCAGCTTTAATGAGCAGTTCTTC
TRBV27	NA	once	TRBJ1-5	CASSPPRNQPQHF	TGTGCCAGCAGTCCCCCCCGCAATCAGCCCCAGCATTTT
TRBV5-4	NA	NA	TRBJ1-1	CASTGQTGSEAFF	TGTGCCAGCACCGGACAAACAGGGTCTGAAGCTTTCTTT
TRBV14	TRBD1	NA	TRBJ1-1	CASSHHGQGVGTEAFF	TGTGCCAGCAGCCACCACGGACAGGGGGTAGGCACTGAAGCTTTCTTT
TRBV2	NA	once	TRBJ2-7	CASGLQQGTSMGGPYEQYF	TGTGCCAGCGGACTTCAACAGGGGACGTCGATGGGGGGGCCTTACGAGCAGTACTTC
TRBV11-2	NA	once	TRBJ2-5	CASSSTSWETQYF	TGTGCCAGCAGCTCGACTAGTTGGGAGACCCAGTACTTC
TRBV27	NA	NA	TRBJ2-1	CASSSPSNYRDTSYNEQFF	TGTGCCAGCAGTTCTCCATCAAACTACCGGGACACCTCCTACAATGAGCAGTTCTTC
TRBV2	TRBD2	many	TRBJ2-7	CASSPGLADYYEQYF	TGTGCCAGCAGCCCGGGACTAGCGGATTACTACGAGCAGTACTTC
TRBV7-3	TRBD2	NA	TRBJ2-2	CASSAGLAGTNTGELFF	TGTGCCAGCAGCGCAGGACTAGCGGGAACGAACACCGGGGAGCTGTTTTTT
TRBV2	TRBD2	NA	TRBJ2-7	CASIGLAGEYEQYF	TGTGCCAGCATAGGACTAGCGGGAGAGTACGAGCAGTACTTC
TRBV7-9	NA	NA	TRBJ2-3	CASSTPGTQGRPVTQYF	TGTGCCAGCAGCACACCCGGGACGCAGGGGCGGCCAGTTACGCAGTATTTT
TRBV5-6	NA	NA	TRBJ2-1	CASSLGEGLRVYEQFF	TGTGCCAGCAGCTTGGGAGAGGGTCTAAGGGTATATGAGCAGTTCTTC
TRBV28	TRBD1	NA	TRBJ2-7	CASSNDREMDEQYF	TGTGCCAGCAGTAACGACAGGGAAATGGACGAGCAGTACTTC
TRBV11-2	NA	NA	TRBJ2-7	CASSLVPPPNYEQYF	TGTGCCAGCAGCTTAGTTCCGCCCCCCAACTACGAGCAGTACTTC
TRBV7-9	TRBD1	NA	TRBJ2-2	CASSWTGNTGELFF	TGTGCCAGCAGTTGGACAGGGAACACCGGGGAGCTGTTTTTT
TRBV5-1	NA	NA	TRBJ2-3	CASKKGVETDTQYF	TGCGCCAGCAAGAAGGGGGTAGAGACAGATACGCAGTATTTT
TRBV19	NA	NA	TRBJ2-2	CASSIYVPRQTDTGELFF	TGTGCCAGTAGTATTTATGTACCTAGACAGACAGACACCGGGGAGCTGTTTTTT
TRBV9	NA	NA	TRBJ2-2	CASSVARTGRTGELFF	TGTGCCAGCAGCGTAGCTAGAACAGGGCGAACCGGGGAGCTGTTTTTT
TRBV7-9	NA	NA	TRBJ2-5	CASSNRGTQYF	TGTGCCAGCAGCAACAGAGGGACCCAGTACTTC
TRBV9	TRBD1	NA	TRBJ1-2	CASSVAGGNYGYTF	TGTGCCAGCAGCGTAGCAGGGGGGAACTATGGCTACACCTTC
TRBV11-2	NA	once	TRBJ2-1	CASTSGPGQLNEQFF	TGTGCCAGCACCTCCGGACCGGGACAACTCAATGAGCAGTTCTTC
TRBV10-2	NA	NA	TRBJ2-1	CASSELESSYNEQFF	TGCGCCAGCAGTGAACTTGAAAGCTCCTACAATGAGCAGTTCTTC
TRBV14	TRBD2	NA	TRBJ2-7	CASSQPSGGQKAYEQYF	TGTGCCAGCAGCCAGCCTAGCGGGGGGCAAAAGGCCTACGAGCAGTACTTC
TRBV4-3	TRBD2	NA	TRBJ2-2	CASSQEGLAGGGTGELFF	TGCGCCAGCAGCCAAGAGGGGCTAGCGGGAGGAGGGACCGGGGAGCTGTTTTTT